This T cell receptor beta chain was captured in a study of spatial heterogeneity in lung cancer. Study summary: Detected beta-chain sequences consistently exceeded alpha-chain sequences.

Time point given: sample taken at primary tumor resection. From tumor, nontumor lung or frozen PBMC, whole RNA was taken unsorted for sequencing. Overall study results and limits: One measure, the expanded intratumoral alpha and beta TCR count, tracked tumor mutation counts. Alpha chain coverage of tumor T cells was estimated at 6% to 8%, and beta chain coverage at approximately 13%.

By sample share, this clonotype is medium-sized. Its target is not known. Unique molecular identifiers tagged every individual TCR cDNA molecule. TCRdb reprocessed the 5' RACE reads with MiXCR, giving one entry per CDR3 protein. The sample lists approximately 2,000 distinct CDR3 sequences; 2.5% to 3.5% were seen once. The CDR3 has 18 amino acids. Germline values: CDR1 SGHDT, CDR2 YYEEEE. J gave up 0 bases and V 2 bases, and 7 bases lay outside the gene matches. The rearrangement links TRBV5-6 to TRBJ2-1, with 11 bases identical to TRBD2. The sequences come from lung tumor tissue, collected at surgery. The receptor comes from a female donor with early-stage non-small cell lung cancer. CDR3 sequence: CASSFGLAGGHSYNEQFF. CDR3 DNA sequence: TGTGCCAGCAGCTTCGGGCTAGCGGGGGGCCACTCCTACAATGAGCAGTTCTTC.